This T cell receptor beta chain was documented in a study of shared clonotypes between healthy human individuals. The CDR3 is 15 residues long. V was pared by 6 bases and J by 1 base, with 12 bases between. Per germline, CDR1 SNHLY and CDR2 FYNNEI. Profiled with immunoSEQ multiplex PCR; TCRdb holds only in-frame clones, not every one. The table lists hundreds of thousands of clones, approximately 73% of them singletons, with roughly 1.9% in the top ten. Input material: memory CD4+ T cells sorted from blood. Subset indicated: CD45RA-negative fraction. The TCR was taken from a woman in her thirties in good health. The chain links TRBV2 to TRBJ1-4; D not resolved. The CDR3 sequence is CASRPLGGTNEKLFF. The CDR3 DNA follows: TGTGCCAGCAGGCCTTTAGGAGGAACTAATGAAAAACTGTTTTTT.